The source of this T cell receptor beta chain is a study of CD8 T cells in ankylosing spondylitis. A remark on this clonotype: What it recognizes is unknown.

A single record per CDR3 protein comes from TCRdb applying MiXCR to the 5' RACE reads. The sample lists approximately 250,000 distinct CDR3 sequences; 20% to 30% were seen once. Findings and limits, study-wide: Made up of under 10 highly homologous variants, a TCR beta motif appeared characteristic of ankylosing spondylitis blood.

The source of this sequence is a male donor with ankylosing spondylitis or in good health (not recorded which). Sequencing was done on a sample of blood, either unsorted or a sorted T cell fraction (not recorded which).

This chain's CDR3 is CASRESGSSYNEQFF. The CDR3 DNA reads as TGTGCCAGCAGAGAAAGCGGAAGCTCCTACAATGAGCAGTTCTTC. J is TRBJ2-1 and V is TRBV6-1, with a possible D match to TRBD2 (5 bases). The CDR3 extends over 15 amino acids. Trimming shortened V by 6 bases and J by 0 bases, and 12 bases separated the two germline ends. Per the germline V gene, CDR1 is MNHNS and CDR2 is SASEGT.